This T cell receptor (beta chain) emerged from a study of beta chain features in type 1 diabetes. Study as a whole: The study found patients and healthy donors alike in age, gender and cell yields. Study-level results: Insertions at VDJ junctions were less frequent in type 1 diabetes patients. These patients also deleted more nucleotides at the same junctions. TCRB repertoires of naive, central memory and Treg cells appeared more similar among patients than among healthy donors.

This clone was counted a few times. The antigen remains unidentified. The authors reverse transcribed all of the isolated RNA, so sequencing captured expressed TCRB transcripts. Produced via immunoSEQ multiplex PCR; TCRdb's table is partial and in-frame only. The table has about 470,000 clones, about 30% seen once; the top ten hold about 0.065%. Source material: naive CD4+ T cells from blood. The receptor was derived from a man younger than 30 in good health.

CDR3 nucleotide sequence: TGTGCCAGCAGCCCCGGACTAGCGGGAGGCTACAATGAGCAGTTCTTC. Protein product: CASSPGLAGGYNEQFF. The gene calls are TRBV5-4 and TRBJ2-1; 14 bases fit TRBD2. Germline assignment: CDR1 SGHNT and CDR2 YYREEE (reference sequence). The J segment lost 3 bases and the V segment lost 4 bases, leaving 3 bases of the junction unmatched. This CDR3 spans 16 amino acids. Full variable domain (remainder filled in from reference TRBV5-4 and TRBJ2-1): ETGVTQSPTHLIKTRGQQVTLRCSSQSGHNTVSWYQQALGQGPQFIFQYYREEENGRGNFPPRFSGLQFPNYSSELNVNALELDDSALYLCASSPGLAGGYNEQFFGPGTRLTVL.